Shown below are 25 T cell receptor beta chains from a single sample sequenced in a study of molecular identifiers for immune sequencing clone quantification. A single record per CDR3 protein comes from TCRdb applying MiXCR to the PCR reads. The sample includes around 470,000 distinct CDR3 sequences, 20% to 25% seen only once; the top ten take around 0.84%. The sequenced material came from naive CD8+ T cells from blood, with Jurkat cell RNA spiked in. Subset defined: FACS-sorted CD8+CD4-CCR7+CD45RA+ naive T cells. The receptor set was obtained from a human donor in good health. Some libraries in this study had Jurkat cell RNA spiked in.

This clonotype was recorded many times. This rearrangement joins TRBV2 to TRBJ1-1; tentative D call: TRBD1 (5 bases). CDR3 length: 13 amino acids. Per the germline V gene, CDR1 is SNHLY and CDR2 is FYNNEI. Trimming cost V 1 base and J 6 bases, with 9 bases left between them. CDR3 region: CASSEDPGSEAFF. In nucleotides, the CDR3 is TGTGCCAGCAGTGAAGACCCAGGGTCTGAAGCTTTCTTT.

This clonotype was seen ten or more times. Germline is not matched at one junction end, which may reflect a read error. V and J are TRBV20-1 and TRBJ1-2; 7 nucleotides agree with TRBD1. Germline assignment: CDR1 DFQATT and CDR2 SNEGSKA (reference sequence). The CDR3 runs to 8 residues. The CDR3 DNA reads as TGCAGTGCTGGGGGACAGATCTTC. Amino acids: CSAGGQIF.

This clonotype was counted ten times or more. The V gene is TRBV6-2 or TRBV6-3, the J gene TRBJ2-7; D unresolved. There are 13 residues in the CDR3. The V gene lost 2 bases and the J gene lost 4 bases, with 9 bases spanning the gap. In germline, CDR1 is MNHEY, CDR2 SVGEGT. The CDR3 DNA reads as TGTGCCAGCAGTTACAGCCGGCCTTACGAGCAGTACTTC. It specifies CASSYSRPYEQYF.

This clonotype was counted between two and nine times. The V gene is TRBV3-1, the J gene TRBJ2-3; 7 positions match TRBD2. Germline assignment: CDR1 LGHDT and CDR2 YNNKEL (reference sequence). Trimming removed 0 bases from V and 4 bases from J; junction bases left unmatched: 10. CDR3 length: 17 residues. The CDR3 nucleotides are TGTGCCAGCAGCCAAGAAACAAGACTAGCTGCCCCAGATACGCAGTATTTT. This translates into CASSQETRLAAPDTQYF.

The chain links TRBV30 to TRBJ2-7; D call uncertain. This CDR3 comprises 16 residues. V gave up 2 bases and J gave up 1 base, with 18 bases separating them. Germline V gene data show CDR1 as GTSNPN and CDR2 as SVGIG (reference sequence). CDR3 sequence reads: CAWSPPGLGKSYEQYF. CDR3 DNA: TGTGCCTGGAGTCCTCCGGGCCTGGGAAAGTCCTACGAGCAGTACTTC.

This clonotype was counted many times. The J gene is TRBJ1-2, the V gene TRBV7-8; D uncertain. Trimming took off 3 bases at V and 2 bases at J, with 10 bases between the two ends. This CDR3 has 14 residues. The germline CDR1 and CDR2 sequences are SGHVS and FQNEAQ. The CDR3 nucleotides are TGTGCCAGCAGCTTGGCAGGAAGAAACTATGGCTACACCTTC. It specifies CASSLAGRNYGYTF.

V and J are TRBV10-3 and TRBJ2-3, with a possible D match to TRBD1 (6 bases). CDR1 is ENHRY and CDR2 is SYGVKD in the germline V gene. V was trimmed by 2 bases and J by 4 bases, leaving 13 bases between them. The CDR3 sequence is 15 residues long. The CDR3 reads CAISEQGPWPDTQYF. As DNA, the CDR3 is TGTGCCATCAGTGAGCAGGGGCCGTGGCCAGATACGCAGTATTTT.

This clonotype was counted at least ten times. The chain combines TRBV20-1 with TRBJ2-7, with 7 bases that match TRBD1. The ends lost 6 bases at V and 1 base at J; junction bases unmatched: 6. This CDR3 comprises 13 residues. CDR1 is DFQATT, CDR2 SNEGSKA, per germline (reference sequence). The CDR3 DNA reads TGCAGTGCAACGGACAGGCGTTCCTACGAGCAGTACTTC. It specifies CSATDRRSYEQYF.

Of note for this clonotype: This may arise from a read error, as a much more abundant clone is one base away. In DNA form, the CDR3 reads TGTGCCAGCAGGGGACGAGACGGCAGCAAAAACATTCAGTACTTC. Protein sequence: CASRGRDGSKNIQYF. The gene calls are TRBV5-6 and TRBJ2-4; D is perhaps TRBD1 or TRBD2 (5 bases each). V was trimmed by 5 bases and J by 3 bases, leaving 15 bases between them. Looked up from germline, CDR1 is SGHDT and CDR2 is YYEEEE. This CDR3 spans 15 amino acids.

The chain recombines TRBV7-6 with TRBJ2-1; 8 nucleotides match TRBD1. CDR3 length: 16 residues. Germline assignment: CDR1 SGHVS and CDR2 FNYEAQ. Trimming cost V 5 bases and J 8 bases; bases outside gene matches: 14. The CDR3 reads CASSRGRTGILDEQFF. The CDR3 DNA is TGTGCCAGCAGCCGCGGAAGGACAGGGATACTGGATGAGCAGTTCTTC. The complete variable domain, with remaining parts taken from reference TRBV7-6 and TRBJ2-1, reads GAGVSQSPRYKVTKRGQDVALRCDPISGHVSLYWYRQALGQGPEFLTYFNYEAQQDKSGLPNDRFSAERPEGSISTLTIQRTEQRDSAMYRCASSRGRTGILDEQFFGPGTRLTVL.

This clonotype was seen a few times. The chain is built from TRBV7-6 and TRBJ2-3, with 8 bases matching TRBD2. This CDR3 is 18 amino acids long. Germline assignment: CDR1 SGHVS and CDR2 FNYEAQ. V shed 5 bases, J shed 1 base, and the junction held 14 bases outside the gene matches. CDR3 sequence (DNA): TGTGCCAGCAGCCCGACCGCAACTACTAGCGGTCGCACAGATACGCAGTATTTT. Residues: CASSPTATTSGRTDTQYF.

Regarding this clonotype: Since a much larger clone is just one base distant, this may be a read error. The chain employs TRBV19 and TRBJ2-2; 10 bases match TRBD2. This CDR3 has 15 amino acids. From germline, CDR1 is LNHDA and CDR2 SQIVND (reference sequence). The CDR3 bases are TGTGTCAGTACGAAACTAGCGGGACGCACCGGGGAGCTGTTTTTT. Translating it yields CVSTKLAGRTGELFF.

This clonotype was counted many times. The chain joins TRBV7-9 to TRBJ2-5; tentative D call: TRBD2 (5 bases). The CDR3 has 16 residues. Germline assignment: CDR1 SEHNR and CDR2 FQNEAQ (reference sequence). Trimming cost V 5 bases and J 2 bases, with 18 bases left between them. The CDR3 here is CASSTTIRGSQETQYF. The CDR3 coding sequence is TGTGCCAGCAGCACCACGATCCGGGGATCTCAAGAGACCCAGTACTTC.

This clonotype was seen repeatedly, ten times or more. The gene calls are TRBV6-5 and TRBJ1-2; D is perhaps TRBD1 (5 bases). In germline, CDR1 is MNHEY, CDR2 SVGAGI. The CDR3 is 15 residues long. V was clipped by 4 bases and J by 2 bases, with 14 bases between them. The CDR3 loop is CASSLTALSNYGYTF. As DNA, the CDR3 is TGTGCCAGCAGTTTGACAGCGTTATCGAACTATGGCTACACCTTC.

This clonotype has ten or more counts. V and J are TRBV6-5 and TRBJ2-5, with D hard to call. This CDR3 has 14 residues. V lost 2 bases and J lost 6, with 13 bases in between. Per germline, CDR1 MNHEY and CDR2 SVGAGI. The CDR3 region is CASSYPLPLKTQYF. The CDR3 coding sequence is TGTGCCAGCAGTTACCCACTCCCTTTGAAGACCCAGTACTTC.

This sequence joins TRBV4-3 and TRBJ1-4; D unresolved. This CDR3 is built from 18 residues. Germline V gene sequence: CDR1 LGHNA, CDR2 YSLEER. V was pared by 0 bases and J by 6 bases, with 20 bases between. In DNA form, the CDR3 reads TGCGCCAGCAGCCAAGATCGTCTGGCAGGAGCCACTGATGAAAAACTGTTTTTT. Its translation is CASSQDRLAGATDEKLFF.

This clonotype was observed a few times. This sequence joins TRBV7-3 and TRBJ1-5; 10 bases map to TRBD1. CDR1 SGHTA and CDR2 FQGTGA come from the germline V gene. The CDR3 totals 15 residues. Trimming at V came to 5 bases and at J to 7 bases, leaving 8 bases not matched to a gene. The CDR3 loop reads CASSVTGGPGQPQHF. The CDR3 nucleotides read TGTGCCAGCAGCGTGACAGGGGGCCCGGGGCAGCCCCAGCATTTT.

V is TRBV5-6 and J is TRBJ2-1; maybe TRBD2 (7 bases). The CDR3 runs 15 residues. The V gene's germline CDR1 is SGHDT and CDR2 YYEEEE. Trimming removed 0 bases at V and 9 bases at J, with 16 bases between. The DNA of the CDR3 is TGTGCCAGCAGCTTGGAGTCTGGGGGGGCAAGTGAGCAGTTCTTC. Its translation: CASSLESGGASEQFF.

This clonotype was seen ten or more times. The chain combines TRBV24-1 with TRBJ1-2; D call uncertain. This CDR3 region has 12 residues. Germline CDR1 is KGHDR and CDR2 is SFDVKD. Trimming stripped 9 bases from V and 6 bases from J, with 13 bases between. Written as DNA, the CDR3 is TGTGCCACCCCTGAGACGTTCGATGGCTACACCTTC. Translation: CATPETFDGYTF.

The CDR3 DNA reads TGTGCCAGCAGCTCCCTTTCGGGCAGGCGGATCGCAGATACGCAGTATTTT. Its translation is CASSSLSGRRIADTQYF. The J gene is TRBJ2-3, the V gene TRBV7-9; D call uncertain. Germline lookup yields CDR1 SEHNR and CDR2 FQNEAQ (reference sequence). Between the trimmed V and J ends, which lost 4 bases and 4 bases, there was a span of 21 bases. The CDR3 consists of 17 residues.

On this clonotype itself: A read error may explain this, as a much larger clone is one base away. The chain is built from TRBV6-5 and TRBJ2-3, with 9 bases that match TRBD1. The CDR3 loop spans 16 amino acids. Germline V gene lookup returns CDR1 MNHEY and CDR2 SVGAGI. The V segment lost 5 bases and the J segment 2 bases; nucleotides outside the gene matches: 8. CDR3 in amino acids: CASSHWTGVDTDTQYF. CDR3 nucleotide sequence: TGTGCCAGCAGTCATTGGACAGGGGTGGACACAGATACGCAGTATTTT.

This clonotype was seen only a few times. The rearrangement uses TRBV7-9 and TRBJ1-1; D is unclear. Trimming removed 2 bases at V and 0 bases at J, with 4 bases between. Germline CDR1 and CDR2: SEHNR and FQNEAQ (reference sequence). The CDR3 sequence is 13 residues long. For the CDR3, the DNA is TGTGCCAGCAGCTTATATGTGAACACTGAAGCTTTCTTT. The encoded protein is CASSLYVNTEAFF.

This clonotype was observed at least ten times. This chain links TRBV7-9 with TRBJ2-3; 7 nucleotides agree with TRBD1. The CDR3 loop spans 17 amino acids. V shed 4 bases and J 9 bases; nucleotides not matched to a gene: 19. CDR1 and CDR2 (germline): SEHNR, FQNEAQ (reference sequence). The CDR3 coding sequence is TGTGCCAGCAGCTATCAAGAGGGGACAGCTAGCAAGAGGACGCAGTATTTT. Protein product: CASSYQEGTASKRTQYF.

V usage is TRBV27 and J usage is TRBJ2-6, with D perhaps assigned TRBD1 or TRBD2 (6 bases each). V was trimmed by 1 base and J by 0 bases, leaving 16 bases between them. Germline V gene data show CDR1 as MNHEY and CDR2 as SMNVEV (reference sequence). The length of the CDR3 is 19 residues. This CDR3 reads CASSLWGAGAFSGANVLTF. In DNA, the CDR3 is TGTGCCAGCAGTTTATGGGGGGCAGGGGCTTTCTCTGGGGCCAACGTCCTGACTTTC.

This clonotype was counted ten times or more. This chain uses TRBV2 with TRBJ2-5; D gene unclear. Germline-derived CDR1 and CDR2 are SNHLY and FYNNEI. V was shortened by 3 bases and J by 4 bases, with 12 bases between the two germline ends. This CDR3 is built from 14 residues. The CDR3 spells CASSDYALVETQYF. In DNA form, the CDR3 reads TGTGCCAGCAGTGATTACGCTTTGGTAGAGACCCAGTACTTC. Supplemented by reference TRBV2 and TRBJ2-5, the full variable domain reads EPEVTQTPSHQVTQMGQEVILRCVPISNHLYFYWYRQILGQKVEFLVSFYNNEISEKSEIFDDQFSVERPDGSNFTLKIRSTKLEDSAMYFCASSDYALVETQYFGPGTRLLVL.